These 25 T cell receptor beta chains came from one sample sequenced in a study of spatial heterogeneity in lung cancer. In TCRdb, the 5' RACE reads were re-called with MiXCR into one record per CDR3 protein. The sample shows roughly 91,000 distinct CDR3 sequences, 15% to 20% of them seen only once. Noted time point: sample taken at primary tumor resection. Unsorted tumor, nontumor lung tissue or cryopreserved PBMC supplied the whole RNA. The sequences come from PBMCs, collected at surgery. The receptor set was obtained from a male donor with early-stage non-small cell lung cancer.

V gene TRBV7-9 combines with J gene TRBJ2-3; TRBD1 agrees at 7 bases. CDR1 and CDR2 (germline): SEHNR, FQNEAQ (reference sequence). The CDR3 is 15 residues long. V was clipped by 6 bases and J by 3 bases; unmatched bases: 9. The CDR3 loop reads CASRDRARLTDTQYF. CDR3 in DNA: TGTGCCAGCAGAGACAGGGCAAGACTAACAGATACGCAGTATTTT.

This clonotype was picked up many times. The rearrangement uses TRBV30 and TRBJ1-6; D is undetermined. Germline V gene data show CDR1 as GTSNPN and CDR2 as SVGIG (reference sequence). With 1 base removed from V and 6 bases from J, the gap between germline ends came to 16 bases. This CDR3 is 16 amino acids long. The CDR3 DNA sequence: TGTGCCTGGAGTGGACGTCTATCCCGAAGTAATTCACCCCTCCACTTT. Residues: CAWSGRLSRSNSPLHF.

The chain's CDR3 is CAWSDASGIYEQYF. CDR3 DNA sequence: TGTGCCTGGAGTGACGCTAGCGGGATTTACGAGCAGTACTTC. This chain links TRBV30 with TRBJ2-7; 9 positions agree with TRBD2. Trimming removed 1 base from V and 4 bases from J; junction bases left unmatched: 5. The CDR3 has 14 residues. Germline-derived CDR1 and CDR2 are GTSNPN and SVGIG (reference sequence).

This clonotype was counted many times. The J gene is TRBJ2-3, the V gene TRBV5-1; 8 nucleotides line up with TRBD1. The CDR3 covers 14 residues. V dropped 4 bases and J dropped 6; count of bases not matched to a gene: 7. From germline, CDR1 is SGHRS and CDR2 YFSETQ. CDR3 sequence (DNA): TGCGCCAGCAGCCCGGACAGGGCGGTTGATACGCAGTATTTT. As protein: CASSPDRAVDTQYF. Full variable domain (remainder filled in from reference TRBV5-1 and TRBJ2-3): KAGVTQTPRYLIKTRGQQVTLSCSPISGHRSVSWYQQTPGQGLQFLFEYFSETQRNKGNFPGRFSGRQFSNSRSEMNVSTLELGDSALYLCASSPDRAVDTQYFGPGTRLTVL.

The CDR3 bases are TGTGCCAGCAGTTTATTGAGAAACATTCAGTACTTC. Translated: CASSLLRNIQYF. The V call is TRBV28, the J call TRBJ2-4; D is undetermined. Germline V gene data show CDR1 as MDHEN and CDR2 as SYDVKM. The CDR3 length is 12 residues. Trimming removed 1 base at V and 6 bases at J, with 4 bases between. Together with reference TRBV28 and TRBJ2-4, the CDR3 gives the full variable domain: DVKVTQSSRYLVKRTGEKVFLECVQDMDHENMFWYRQDPGLGLRLIYFSYDVKMKEKGDIPEGYSVSREKKERFSLILESASTNQTSMYLCASSLLRNIQYFGAGTRLSVL.

The rearrangement joins TRBV7-2 to TRBJ1-2; 7 nucleotides match TRBD1. The CDR3 length is 16 residues. Germline V gene data show CDR1 as SGHTA and CDR2 as FQGNSA. Unmatched junction bases numbered 14, after V lost 6 bases and J lost 4 bases. CDR3 loop: CASRGQAADQGYGYTF. The CDR3 DNA reads as TGTGCCAGCAGAGGACAGGCCGCCGATCAGGGCTATGGCTACACCTTC.

This clonotype occurred a few times. V and J are TRBV28 and TRBJ1-1; possible D gene TRBD1, 5 bases. Germline loops: CDR1 MDHEN, CDR2 SYDVKM. V lost 8 bases and J 5 bases, leaving 12 bases between the germline ends. The CDR3 contains 12 residues. This CDR3 reads CASSGGGTEAFF. In DNA, the CDR3 is TGTGCCAGCTCTGGGGGTGGGACTGAAGCTTTCTTT.

This clonotype was counted only a few times. This sequence joins TRBV5-1 and TRBJ2-3; no firm D call. The CDR3 spans 13 residues. The germline V gene encodes CDR1 SGHRS and CDR2 YFSETQ. V lost 4 bases to trimming and J lost 5 bases, with 11 bases between them. The CDR3 loop reads CASSIRQRDTQYF. For the CDR3, the DNA is TGCGCCAGCAGCATCCGGCAGAGAGATACGCAGTATTTT.

This clonotype was seen a few times. This chain links TRBV7-2 with TRBJ2-5; 14 bases are a match to TRBD2. The CDR3 extends over 19 amino acids. With 2 bases clipped from V and 3 bases from J, the junction kept 11 bases outside the gene matches. Germline-derived CDR1 and CDR2 are SGHTA and FQGNSA. CDR3 amino acids: CASSLLGPGLAGVEETQYF. As DNA, the CDR3 is TGTGCCAGCAGCTTACTGGGGCCGGGACTAGCGGGAGTGGAAGAGACCCAGTACTTC.

This clonotype was seen only a few times. V is TRBV4-1 and J is TRBJ2-2; D may be TRBD1 (5 bases). In germline, CDR1 is MGHRA, CDR2 YSYEKL. Trimming cost V 4 bases and J 0 bases, with 12 bases left between them. CDR3 length: 16 residues. The CDR3 here is CASSPRTNANTGELFF. DNA of the CDR3: TGCGCCAGCAGCCCTCGGACAAACGCGAACACCGGGGAGCTGTTTTTT.

This clonotype was picked up a small number of times. The chain combines TRBV2 with TRBJ2-1, with 8 bases matching TRBD2. Germline V gives CDR1 SNHLY, CDR2 FYNNEI. CDR3 length equals 15 residues. Unmatched junction bases numbered 13, after V lost 7 bases and J lost 8 bases. The CDR3 DNA reads as TGTGCCAGCAACCCAGGCCCGGGACTAGTGGATGAGCAGTTCTTC. Translating it yields CASNPGPGLVDEQFF.

This clonotype has more than one count but fewer than ten. This chain uses TRBV7-2 with TRBJ1-2; D may be TRBD1 (6 bases). The V end was cut by 7 bases, the J end by 5 bases, with 11 bases between. The CDR3 is 12 residues long. Germline V CDR1 and CDR2: SGHTA, FQGNSA. In DNA, the CDR3 is TGTGCCAGCACCCCGGGGGCTTATGGCTACACCTTC. Protein: CASTPGAYGYTF.

A word on this clonotype: A much more abundant neighbour one base away suggests this may be a read error. The DNA of the CDR3 is TGCAGTGCTAGAGATATAGCTCCATACAATGAGCAGTTCTTC. Its translation: CSARDIAPYNEQFF. This rearrangement joins TRBV20-1 to TRBJ2-1; D unresolved. Germline CDR1 DFQATT, CDR2 SNEGSKA (reference sequence). The CDR3 is 14 amino acids. The V end lost 0 bases, the J end lost 4 bases, and 10 bases lay between the germline ends.

This clonotype occurred many times. The V gene is TRBV28, the J gene TRBJ1-1; TRBD1 might be the D (6 bases). Germline V CDR1 and CDR2: MDHEN, SYDVKM. The CDR3 has 13 residues. V was cut by 7 bases and J by 9 bases, with 18 bases left in between. As DNA, the CDR3 is TGTGCCAGCACCAAGGGGGGTAGGGTACAAGCTTTCTTT. Amino acids: CASTKGGRVQAFF.

The chain couples TRBV20-1 to TRBJ2-3, with 7 bases identical to TRBD2. The junction had 3 bases not matched to a gene; V was cut back by 4 bases and J by 2 bases. Germline values: CDR1 DFQATT, CDR2 SNEGSKA (reference sequence). The length of the CDR3 is 13 residues. In DNA, the CDR3 is TGCAGTGCTAATGCGGGGGACACAGATACGCAGTATTTT. It codes for CSANAGDTDTQYF.

The V and J genes are TRBV19 and TRBJ2-3; the D gene could be TRBD1 or TRBD2 (6 bases each). V was clipped by 1 base and J by 5 bases, with 16 bases between them. In germline, CDR1 is LNHDA, CDR2 SQIVND (reference sequence). The CDR3 runs 16 residues. DNA for the CDR3: TGTGCCAGTAGTATAGGCCCTAGCGAGGGGGGAGATACGCAGTATTTT. Its protein product is CASSIGPSEGGDTQYF.

The table lists this clonotype with a few counts. The chain combines TRBV7-9 with TRBJ1-5, with D maybe TRBD1 (6 bases). Trimming pared 8 bases from V and 4 bases from J, leaving 9 bases between. Germline CDR1 is SEHNR and CDR2 is FQNEAQ (reference sequence). The CDR3 covers 12 residues. The CDR3 protein is CASGGLNQPQHF. In nucleotides, the CDR3 is TGTGCCAGCGGGGGCCTTAATCAGCCCCAGCATTTT.

This clonotype was detected ten times or more. The V gene is TRBV11-2, the J gene TRBJ1-1; no reliable D call. Trimming shortened V by 5 bases and J by 1 base, and 11 bases separated the two germline ends. The V gene's germline CDR1 is SGHAT and CDR2 FQNNGV. CDR3 length: 14 residues. CDR3 protein: CASSEARRNTEAFF. CDR3 sequence (DNA): TGTGCCAGCAGCGAGGCGCGGAGGAACACTGAAGCTTTCTTT.

This chain uses TRBV27 with TRBJ1-5, with TRBD1 matching over 10 bases. V lost 5 bases and J lost 4; bases outside the gene matches: 8. CDR3 length equals 16 residues. Germline loops: CDR1 MNHEY, CDR2 SMNVEV (reference sequence). This chain's CDR3 is CASSPLGQGYNQPQHF. CDR3 bases: TGTGCCAGCAGTCCCCTGGGACAGGGGTATAATCAGCCCCAGCATTTT.

This clonotype appeared many times. The chain couples TRBV7-2 to TRBJ1-1, with D unclear. V lost 4 bases to trimming and J lost 4 bases, with 22 bases between them. Germline V gene data show CDR1 as SGHTA and CDR2 as FQGNSA. The length of the CDR3 is 17 residues. CDR3 sequence reads: CASSSYQQTGSSTEAFF. The CDR3 coding sequence is TGTGCCAGCAGCTCTTACCAACAGACGGGTAGCAGCACTGAAGCTTTCTTT.

The rearrangement links TRBV30 to TRBJ1-2; 9 positions agree with TRBD1. Germline trimming cut 4 bases from V and 8 bases from J; bases unmatched to any gene: 2. The CDR3 covers 11 residues. CDR1 is GTSNPN and CDR2 is SVGIG in the germline V gene (reference sequence). CDR3 protein: CAWKDRGGYTF. CDR3 DNA sequence: TGTGCCTGGAAGGACAGGGGCGGCTACACCTTC.

The V and J genes are TRBV14 and TRBJ2-2, with D hard to call. The CDR3 sequence is 15 residues long. Per the germline V gene, CDR1 is SGHDN and CDR2 is FVKESK. V was shortened by 1 base and J by 7 bases, with 13 bases between the two germline ends. The CDR3 is CASSQVAGSNGELFF. CDR3 in DNA: TGTGCCAGCAGCCAAGTGGCAGGTTCTAACGGGGAGCTGTTTTTT.

In DNA form, the CDR3 reads TGTGCCAGCAGTCCTCGAGCGGGAGGGCAAAATGAGCAGTTCTTC. This codes for CASSPRAGGQNEQFF. V and J are TRBV9 and TRBJ2-1; 10 bases fit TRBD2. The CDR3 is 15 amino acids. The V gene end was trimmed by 5 bases and the J gene end by 7 bases; junction bases not matched to a gene: 9. Germline CDR1 and CDR2: SGDLS and YYNGEE.

This clonotype was found a few times. The V and J genes are TRBV5-4 and TRBJ2-1, with D tentatively TRBD2 (7 bases). Trimming stripped 4 bases from V and 1 base from J, with 12 bases between. The CDR3 is 15 residues long. The germline CDR1 and CDR2 sequences are SGHNT and YYREEE (reference sequence). Written as DNA, the CDR3 is TGTGCCAGCAGCGCGGGAGACAGGTCCTACAATGAGCAGTTCTTC. This gives the protein CASSAGDRSYNEQFF.

The table lists this clonotype with a few counts. The chain employs TRBV11-2 and TRBJ2-3, with 8 bases fitting TRBD2. V trimming: 1 base; J trimming: 2 bases; junction bases outside the gene matches: 8. CDR3 length: 17 residues. Germline assignment: CDR1 SGHAT and CDR2 FQNNGV. CDR3 bases: TGTGCCAGCAGCTTAGGTCGGGGGGGGAAAGCCACAGATACGCAGTATTTT. Its translation is CASSLGRGGKATDTQYF.